The present entry profiles one TCR beta chain with its context. This entry is derived from a study of blood T cell repertoires in COVID-19. For the study at large: Acute-phase and convalescent COVID-19 samples originated in the United States, Italy and Spain. From T cells, B-cell-depleted T cells, or PBMCs came the material, which was cDNA or gDNA.

Original methodology: Amplification from reference gene primers served as the basis for estimated nucleated cell counts. The repertoire was sequenced with immunoSEQ multiplex PCR; TCRdb's copy has only in-frame clones and lacks some. Clone size and V and J calls were adopted from that table, with D and trimming inferred from the DNA. Of just under 150,000 clones in the sample, roughly 90% were seen once. Germline V lookup: CDR1 SNHLY, CDR2 FYNNEI. Trimming at V came to 11 bases and at J to 2 bases, leaving 8 bases not matched to a gene. This CDR3 has 13 residues. Sequencing used peripheral blood. The clonotype was recovered from a human donor in a cohort sampled during active COVID-19. The chain couples TRBV2 to TRBJ2-7, with TRBD2 matching over 8 bases. The CDR3 protein is CAAEKRGTYEQYF. The DNA for the CDR3 is TGTGCCGCCGAGAAGCGGGGGACCTACGAGCAGTACTTC.